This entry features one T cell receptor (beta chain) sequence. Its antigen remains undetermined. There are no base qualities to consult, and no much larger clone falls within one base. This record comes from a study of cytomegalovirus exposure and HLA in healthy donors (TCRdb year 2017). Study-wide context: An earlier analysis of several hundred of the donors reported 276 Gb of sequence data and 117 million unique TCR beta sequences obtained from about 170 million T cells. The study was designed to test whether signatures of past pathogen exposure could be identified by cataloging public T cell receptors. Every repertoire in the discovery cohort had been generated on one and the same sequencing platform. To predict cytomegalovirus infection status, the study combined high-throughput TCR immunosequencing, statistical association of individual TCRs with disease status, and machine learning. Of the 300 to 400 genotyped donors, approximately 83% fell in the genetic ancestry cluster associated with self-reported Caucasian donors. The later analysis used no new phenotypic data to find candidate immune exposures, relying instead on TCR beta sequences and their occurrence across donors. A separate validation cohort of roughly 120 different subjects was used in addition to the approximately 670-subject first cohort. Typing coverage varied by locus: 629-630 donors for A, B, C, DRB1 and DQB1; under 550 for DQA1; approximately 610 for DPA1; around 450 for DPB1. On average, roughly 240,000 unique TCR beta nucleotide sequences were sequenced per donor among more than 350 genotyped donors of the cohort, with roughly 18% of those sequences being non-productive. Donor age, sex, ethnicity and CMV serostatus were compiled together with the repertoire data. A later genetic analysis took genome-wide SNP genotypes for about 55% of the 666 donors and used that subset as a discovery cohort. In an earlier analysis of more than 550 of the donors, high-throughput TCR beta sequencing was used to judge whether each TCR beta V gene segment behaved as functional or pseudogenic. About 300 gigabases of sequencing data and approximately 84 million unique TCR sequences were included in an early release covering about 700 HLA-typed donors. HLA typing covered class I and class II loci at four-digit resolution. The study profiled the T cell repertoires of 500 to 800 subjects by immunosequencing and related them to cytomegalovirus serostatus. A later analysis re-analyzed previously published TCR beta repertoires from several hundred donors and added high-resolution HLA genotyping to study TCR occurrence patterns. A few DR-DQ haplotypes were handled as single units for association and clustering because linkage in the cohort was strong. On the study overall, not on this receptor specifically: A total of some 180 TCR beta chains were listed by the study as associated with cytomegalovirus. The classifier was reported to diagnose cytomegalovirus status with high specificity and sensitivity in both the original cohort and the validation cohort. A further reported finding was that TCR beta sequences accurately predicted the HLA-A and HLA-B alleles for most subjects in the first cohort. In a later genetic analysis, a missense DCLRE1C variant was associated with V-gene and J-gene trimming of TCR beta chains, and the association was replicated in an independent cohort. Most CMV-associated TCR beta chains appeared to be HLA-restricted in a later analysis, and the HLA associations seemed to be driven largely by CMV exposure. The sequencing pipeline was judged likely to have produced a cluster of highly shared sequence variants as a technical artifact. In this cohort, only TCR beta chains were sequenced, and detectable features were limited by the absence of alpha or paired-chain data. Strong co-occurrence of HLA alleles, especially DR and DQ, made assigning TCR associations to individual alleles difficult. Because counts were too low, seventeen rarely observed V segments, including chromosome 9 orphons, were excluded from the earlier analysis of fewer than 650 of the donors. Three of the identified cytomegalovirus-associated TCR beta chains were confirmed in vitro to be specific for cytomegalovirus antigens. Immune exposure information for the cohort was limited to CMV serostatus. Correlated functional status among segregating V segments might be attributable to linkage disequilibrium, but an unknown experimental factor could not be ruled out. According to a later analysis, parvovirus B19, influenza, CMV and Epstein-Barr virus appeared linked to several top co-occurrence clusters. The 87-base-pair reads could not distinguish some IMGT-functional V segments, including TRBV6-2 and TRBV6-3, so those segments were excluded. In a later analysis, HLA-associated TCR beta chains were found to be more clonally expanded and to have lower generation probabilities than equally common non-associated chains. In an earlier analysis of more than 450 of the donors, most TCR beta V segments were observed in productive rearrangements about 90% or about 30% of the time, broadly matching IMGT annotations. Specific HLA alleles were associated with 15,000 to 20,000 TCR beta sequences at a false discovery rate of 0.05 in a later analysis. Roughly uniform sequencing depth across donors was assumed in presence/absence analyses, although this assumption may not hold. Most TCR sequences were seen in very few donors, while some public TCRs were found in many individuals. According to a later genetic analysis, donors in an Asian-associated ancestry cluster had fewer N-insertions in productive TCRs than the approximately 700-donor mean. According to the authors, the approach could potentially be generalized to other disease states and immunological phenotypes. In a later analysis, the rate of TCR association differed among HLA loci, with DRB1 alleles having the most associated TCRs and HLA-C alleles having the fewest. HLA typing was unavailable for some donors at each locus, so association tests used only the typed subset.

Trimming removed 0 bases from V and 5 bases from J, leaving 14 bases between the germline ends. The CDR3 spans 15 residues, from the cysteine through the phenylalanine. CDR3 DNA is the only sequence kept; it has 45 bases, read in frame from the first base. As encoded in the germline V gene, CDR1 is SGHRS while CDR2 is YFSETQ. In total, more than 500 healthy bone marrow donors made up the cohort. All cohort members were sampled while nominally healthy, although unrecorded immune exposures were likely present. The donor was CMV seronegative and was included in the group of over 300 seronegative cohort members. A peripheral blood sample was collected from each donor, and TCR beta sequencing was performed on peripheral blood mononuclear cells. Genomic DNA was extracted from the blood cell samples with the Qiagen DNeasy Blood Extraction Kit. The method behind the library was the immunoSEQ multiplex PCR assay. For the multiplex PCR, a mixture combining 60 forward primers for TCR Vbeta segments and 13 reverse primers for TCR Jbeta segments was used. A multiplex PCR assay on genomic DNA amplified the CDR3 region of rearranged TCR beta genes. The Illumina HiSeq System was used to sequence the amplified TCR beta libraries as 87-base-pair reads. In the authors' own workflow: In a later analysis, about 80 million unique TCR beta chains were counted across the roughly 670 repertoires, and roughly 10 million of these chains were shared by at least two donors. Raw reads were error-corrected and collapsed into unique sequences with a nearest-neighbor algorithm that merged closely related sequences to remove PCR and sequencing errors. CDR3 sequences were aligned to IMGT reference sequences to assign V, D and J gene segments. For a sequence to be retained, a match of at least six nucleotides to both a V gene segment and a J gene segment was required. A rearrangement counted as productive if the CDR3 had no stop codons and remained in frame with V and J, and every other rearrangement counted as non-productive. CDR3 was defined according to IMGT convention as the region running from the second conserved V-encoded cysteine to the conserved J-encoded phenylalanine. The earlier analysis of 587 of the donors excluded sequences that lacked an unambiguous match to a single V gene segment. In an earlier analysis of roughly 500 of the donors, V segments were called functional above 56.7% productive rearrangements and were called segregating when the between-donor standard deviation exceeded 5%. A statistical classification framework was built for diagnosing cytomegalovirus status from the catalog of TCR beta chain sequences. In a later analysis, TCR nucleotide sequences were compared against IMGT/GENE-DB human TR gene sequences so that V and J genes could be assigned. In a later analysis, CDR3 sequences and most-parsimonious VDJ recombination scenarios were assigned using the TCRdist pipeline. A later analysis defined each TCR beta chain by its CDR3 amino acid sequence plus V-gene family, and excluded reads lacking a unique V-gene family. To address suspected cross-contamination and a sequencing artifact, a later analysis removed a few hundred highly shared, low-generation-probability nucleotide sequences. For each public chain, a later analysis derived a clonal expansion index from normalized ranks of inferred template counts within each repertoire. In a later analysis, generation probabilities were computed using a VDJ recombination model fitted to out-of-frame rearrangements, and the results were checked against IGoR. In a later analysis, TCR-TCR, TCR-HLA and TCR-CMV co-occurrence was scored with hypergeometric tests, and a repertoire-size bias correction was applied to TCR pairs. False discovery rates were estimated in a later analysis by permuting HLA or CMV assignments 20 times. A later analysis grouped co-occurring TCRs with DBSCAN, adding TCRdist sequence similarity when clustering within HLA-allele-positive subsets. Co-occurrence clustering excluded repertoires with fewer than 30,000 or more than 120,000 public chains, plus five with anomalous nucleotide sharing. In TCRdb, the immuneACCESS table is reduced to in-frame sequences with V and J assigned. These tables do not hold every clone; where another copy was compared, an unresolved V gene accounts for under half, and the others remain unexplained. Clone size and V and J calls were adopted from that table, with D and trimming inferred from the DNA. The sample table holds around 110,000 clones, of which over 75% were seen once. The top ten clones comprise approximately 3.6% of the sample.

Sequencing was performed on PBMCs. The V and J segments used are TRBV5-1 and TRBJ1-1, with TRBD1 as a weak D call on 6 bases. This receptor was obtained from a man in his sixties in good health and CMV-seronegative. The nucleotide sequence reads TGCGCCAGCAGCTTGGGGGACACTCTATGGACTGAAGCTTTCTTT. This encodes CASSLGDTLWTEAFF. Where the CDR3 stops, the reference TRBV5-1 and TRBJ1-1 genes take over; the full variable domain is KAGVTQTPRYLIKTRGQQVTLSCSPISGHRSVSWYQQTPGQGLQFLFEYFSETQRNKGNFPGRFSGRQFSNSRSEMNVSTLELGDSALYLCASSLGDTLWTEAFFGQGTRLTVV.